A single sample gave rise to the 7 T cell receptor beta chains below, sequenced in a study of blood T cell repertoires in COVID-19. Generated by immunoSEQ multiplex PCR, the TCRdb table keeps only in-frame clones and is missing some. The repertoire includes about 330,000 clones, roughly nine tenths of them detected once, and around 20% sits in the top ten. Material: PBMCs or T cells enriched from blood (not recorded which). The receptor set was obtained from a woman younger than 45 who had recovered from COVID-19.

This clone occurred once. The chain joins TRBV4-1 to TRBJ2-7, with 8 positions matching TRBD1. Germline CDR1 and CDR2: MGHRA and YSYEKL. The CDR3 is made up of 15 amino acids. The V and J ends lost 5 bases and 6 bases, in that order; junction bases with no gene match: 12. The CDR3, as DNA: TGCGCCAGCAGCTTAGACCCGGGACAGGCCACCGAGCAGTACTTC. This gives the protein CASSLDPGQATEQYF.

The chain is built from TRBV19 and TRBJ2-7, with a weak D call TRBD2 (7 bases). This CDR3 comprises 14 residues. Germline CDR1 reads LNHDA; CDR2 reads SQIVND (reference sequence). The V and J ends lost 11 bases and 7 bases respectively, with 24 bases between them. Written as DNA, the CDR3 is TGTGCCGGTTTCTCTGCGGGGGCCTGGGGGGAGCAGTACTTC. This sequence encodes CAGFSAGAWGEQYF.

CDR3 in amino acids: CAISGQGRERGNQPQHF. CDR3 nucleotides: TGTGCCATCAGTGGACAGGGACGGGAGCGCGGCAATCAGCCCCAGCATTTT. The rearrangement uses TRBV10-3 and TRBJ1-5; 7 bases fit TRBD1. CDR1 is ENHRY and CDR2 is SYGVKD in the germline V gene. The ends lost 4 bases at V and 2 bases at J; junction bases unmatched: 11. The CDR3 totals 17 residues.

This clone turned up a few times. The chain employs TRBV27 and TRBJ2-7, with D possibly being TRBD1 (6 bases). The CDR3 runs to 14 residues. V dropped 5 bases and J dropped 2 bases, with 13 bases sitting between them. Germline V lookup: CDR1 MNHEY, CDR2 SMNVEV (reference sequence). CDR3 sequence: CASSRTAGAYEQYF. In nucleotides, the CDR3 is TGTGCCAGCAGTCGGACGGCAGGGGCCTACGAGCAGTACTTC.

The CDR3 coding sequence is TGCGCCAGCAGCCAAGAACGGAATCAGCCCCAGCATTTT. Protein product: CASSQERNQPQHF. The chain combines TRBV4-3 with TRBJ1-5; D is undetermined. Between the trimmed V and J ends, which lost 0 bases and 4 bases, there was a span of 4 bases. CDR3 size: 13 residues. CDR1 is LGHNA and CDR2 is YSLEER in the germline V gene.

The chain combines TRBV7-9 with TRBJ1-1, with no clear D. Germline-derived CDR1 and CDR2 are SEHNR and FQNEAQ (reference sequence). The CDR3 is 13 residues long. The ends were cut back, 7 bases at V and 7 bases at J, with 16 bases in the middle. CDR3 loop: CASTRAELSEAFF. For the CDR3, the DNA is TGTGCCAGCACCCGAGCGGAACTTAGTGAAGCTTTCTTT.

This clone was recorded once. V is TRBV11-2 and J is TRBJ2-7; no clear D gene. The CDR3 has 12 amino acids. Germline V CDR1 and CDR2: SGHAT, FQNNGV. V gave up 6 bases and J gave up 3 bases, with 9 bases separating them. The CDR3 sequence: CASRSNGYEQYF. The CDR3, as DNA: TGTGCCAGCAGATCGAACGGCTACGAGCAGTACTTC. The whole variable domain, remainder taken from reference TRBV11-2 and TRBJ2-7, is EAGVAQSPRYKIIEKRQSVAFWCNPISGHATLYWYQQILGQGPKLLIQFQNNGVVDDSQLPKDRFSAERLKGVDSTLKIQPAKLEDSAVYLCASRSNGYEQYFGPGTRLTVT.